Below are 12 T cell receptor beta chains sequenced from a single sample in a study of blood T cells in healthy people across ages. Primed by a sample-barcoded 5' primer and a J-beta primer mix, a second PCR proceeded for roughly 6 to 12 cycles. TCRdb reanalysed the 5' RACE reads using MiXCR and keeps one entry per CDR3 protein. The table lists roughly 900,000 distinct CDR3 sequences, 25% to 35% of them singletons. Material: blood. These TCRs come from a woman at least 80 years old in good health.

This clonotype showed up just once. The chain combines TRBV3-1 with TRBJ2-7, with D possibly matching TRBD2 (5 bases). V gave up 1 base and J gave up 3 bases, with 10 bases separating them. Germline V CDR1 and CDR2: LGHDT, YNNKEL (reference sequence). The CDR3 is made up of 14 amino acids. Here the CDR3 DNA reads TGTGCCAGCAGCCAAGTTTCGGGAAGCTACGAGCAGTACTTC. Its translation: CASSQVSGSYEQYF.

At least ten counts were recorded for this clonotype. CDR3 sequence: CAISELAYNEQFF. The CDR3 DNA follows: TGTGCCATCAGTGAGTTAGCTTACAATGAGCAGTTCTTC. The gene calls are TRBV10-3 and TRBJ2-1; no definite D call. CDR1 and CDR2 from the germline V gene are ENHRY and SYGVKD. Trimming stripped 1 base from V and 4 bases from J, with 5 bases between. The CDR3 consists of 13 residues.

With respect to this clonotype: Possible read error: a much larger clone is one base away. The chain uses TRBV6-2 or TRBV6-3 and TRBJ2-3; tentative D call: TRBD2 (5 bases). CDR3 size: 14 residues. Germline values: CDR1 MNHEY, CDR2 SVGEGT. The DNA of the CDR3 is TGTGCCAGCCGAAGGCTAGCTAGCACAGATACGCGGTATTTT. This codes for CASRRLASTDTRYF.

This clonotype was counted ten times or more. V usage is TRBV7-2 and J usage is TRBJ1-2, with D possibly matching TRBD1 (6 bases). The CDR3 loop spans 16 amino acids. Germline V lookup: CDR1 SGHTA, CDR2 FQGNSA. V shed 1 base and J shed 4 bases, with 16 bases lying between them. Here the CDR3 reads CASSLGGSQGSYGYTF. CDR3 in DNA: TGTGCCAGCAGCTTAGGTGGCAGCCAGGGGAGCTATGGCTACACCTTC.

This clonotype showed up many times. The rearrangement uses TRBV5-1 and TRBJ1-6; tentatively, D is TRBD1 (5 bases). Germline CDR1 is SGHRS and CDR2 is YFSETQ. Between the trimmed V and J ends, which lost 5 bases and 0 bases, there was a span of 15 bases. The CDR3 runs to 17 residues. CDR3 DNA: TGCGCCAGCAGTGTGGGGGGACCACCCTCCTATAATTCACCCCTCCACTTT. It encodes CASSVGGPPSYNSPLHF.

The rearrangement uses TRBV7-2 and TRBJ1-1; D is uncertain. V was pared by 0 bases and J by 7 bases, with 3 bases between. The CDR3 has 11 amino acids. Germline V gene data show CDR1 as SGHTA and CDR2 as FQGNSA. DNA for the CDR3: TGTGCCAGCAGCTTAGCCTTTGAAGCTTTCTTT. It encodes CASSLAFEAFF.

This clonotype was recorded many times. The chain is built from TRBV27 and TRBJ2-1; D gene uncertain. The CDR3 loop spans 13 amino acids. CDR1 is MNHEY and CDR2 is SMNVEV in the germline V gene (reference sequence). V lost 9 bases and J lost 3, with 12 bases in between. CDR3 protein: CASSWAVYNEQFF. The CDR3 region has the DNA TGTGCCAGTAGCTGGGCCGTCTACAATGAGCAGTTCTTC.

There are a few counts of this clonotype. This chain connects TRBV14 to TRBJ2-1; the match to TRBD1 covers 8 bases. The end of the DNA is better explained by TRBJ2-7, so the J call may be wrong. The CDR3 spans 13 residues. The germline gives CDR1 SGHDN, CDR2 FVKESK. CDR3 DNA: TGTGCCAGCAGGGACAGGGTTCACAATGAGCAGTACTTC. It is translated as CASRDRVHNEQYF.

This clonotype occurred many times. The chain recombines TRBV6-1 with TRBJ1-4; perhaps TRBD1 as D (5 bases). This CDR3 region has 16 residues. CDR1 and CDR2 (germline): MNHNS, SASEGT. Trimming stripped 0 bases from V and 10 bases from J, with 18 bases between. Here the CDR3 reads CASSEASRASRGKLFF. In DNA form, the CDR3 reads TGTGCCAGCAGTGAAGCCTCCAGGGCCTCTAGAGGAAAACTGTTTTTT.

This clonotype was found many times. DNA of the CDR3: TGTGCCAGCAGCGTTCATCCGGCTCGGGGCTACACCTTC. The encoded protein is CASSVHPARGYTF. The chain employs TRBV5-6 and TRBJ1-2; D unclear. The germline V gene encodes CDR1 SGHDT and CDR2 YYEEEE. CDR3 size: 13 residues. Trimming stripped 4 bases from V and 8 bases from J, with 15 bases between.

This chain uses TRBV7-9 with TRBJ2-3; 7 bases line up with TRBD2. The CDR3 is made up of 16 amino acids. The V gene end was trimmed by 5 bases and the J gene end by 0 bases; junction bases not matched to a gene: 8. Germline CDR1 is SEHNR and CDR2 is FQNEAQ (reference sequence). The chain's CDR3 is CASSLSGTTSTDTQYF. The CDR3 region has the DNA TGTGCCAGCAGCCTATCCGGGACTACTAGCACAGATACGCAGTATTTT. Complete variable domain (other parts from reference TRBV7-9 and TRBJ2-3): DTGVSQNPRHKITKRGQNVTFRCDPISEHNRLYWYRQTLGQGPEFLTYFQNEAQLEKSRLLSDRFSAERPKGSFSTLEIQRTEQGDSAMYLCASSLSGTTSTDTQYFGPGTRLTVL.

In its sample, this clonotype was seen many times. The chain links TRBV5-1 to TRBJ2-5; D may match TRBD1 or TRBD2 (5 bases each). CDR3 length: 15 residues. In germline, CDR1 is SGHRS, CDR2 YFSETQ. Deletions cut 0 bases from V and 2 bases from J, with 11 bases between. The CDR3 sequence: CASSLVGRRQETQYF. The CDR3 bases are TGCGCCAGCAGCTTGGTGGGACGTCGACAAGAGACCCAGTACTTC.